The clone carrying this TCR beta chain was seen a handful of times. A read error may produce the germline difference seen at one junction end. Moderate-to-severe activity, CAS ≥3, NOSPECS ≥4 and a duration under 3 months were seen in donors with ophthalmopathy. The sample originates from a study of Graves' ophthalmopathy and Graves' hyperthyroidism. Germline values: CDR1 ENHRY, CDR2 SYGVKD. CDR3 length: 15 amino acids. RNA transcripts yielded amplified TCR beta CDR3 regions. First-round RT-PCR with HTBI primers preceded a second-round multiplex PCR. From the multiplex PCR reads, TCRdb called clonotypes with MiXCR, one entry per CDR3 protein. The sample lists 600,000 to 950,000 distinct CDR3 sequences, about 44% seen once, with 44% in the top ten.

The receptor's source is an adult man with Graves' ophthalmopathy. Sequenced: peripheral blood. The chain uses TRBV10-3 and TRBJ2-7, with a tentative D call TRBD1 (5 bases). DNA of the CDR3: TGTGCCAGCAGTTACCAGGGCCCGAGCTCCTACGAGCAGTACTTC. Translation gives CASSYQGPSSYEQYF.